The sequence of this T cell receptor (beta chain) was determined in a study of response to subunit inactivated influenza vaccine (dated by TCRdb to 2017 to 2018). Broadly, across the study: Deep quantitative profiling of the T cell receptor repertoire was used in the study to follow responses to a trivalent subunit inactivated influenza vaccine. The research as a whole found: The authors proposed that each seasonal influenza vaccination may bring in only a limited number of new T cells.

The CDR3 measures 16 amino acids from cysteine to phenylalanine. Only the CDR3 portion is preserved as DNA: 48 bases, with reading frame beginning at the first base. V lost 3 bases and J lost 5 bases, and the count of bases not matched to a germline gene is 11. The germline V gene specifies SNHLY as CDR1 and FYNNEI as CDR2. This clonotype was counted a few times. The antigen it recognizes is unknown. No base qualities exist here, and no much larger clone lies one base off it. The library was obtained by RT-PCR. The sequencing machine was an Illumina HiSeq 2500. TCRdb redid the processing of the public reads, applying fastp at Q25 and MiXCR, and retained in-frame beta chains. Rows merge per CDR3 protein into single entries with the most common DNA and genes. For this sample there are about 800,000 distinct CDR3 sequences; around 20% appear just once. The top ten constitute 10% of the sample.

This sequence originates from a man over 45 who received an inactivated influenza vaccine. Donor details come from another sample of the same person, matched by shared clones. The material sequenced was PBMCs from blood, taken approximately 5 days after vaccination. The chain couples TRBV2 to TRBJ2-5; 8 bases in the junction line up with TRBD2. The nucleotide sequence reads as follows: TGTGCCAGCAGTGACTCAGCGGGGGAGTCAGTTGAGACCCAGTACTTC. The encoded protein is CASSDSAGESVETQYF.